These 28 T cell receptor beta chains were all obtained from the same sample, sequenced in a study of cytomegalovirus exposure and HLA in healthy donors. Here immunoSEQ multiplex PCR was the method, and the copy in TCRdb shows in-frame clones only, minus some. The data show roughly 90,000 clones, about 85% seen once. Material for sequencing was PBMCs. Receptor source: a man younger than 35 in good health and CMV-seropositive.

The J gene is TRBJ2-3, the V gene TRBV29-1; 9 bases fit TRBD2. This CDR3 is 14 amino acids long. The germline gives CDR1 SQVTM, CDR2 ANQGSEA. With V trimmed by 5 bases and J by 2 bases, 5 bases remained unmatched. CDR3 bases: TGCAGCGTTAGGCGGGAGGGCCCCACAGATACGCAGTATTTT. It translates to CSVRREGPTDTQYF.

J is TRBJ1-1 and V is TRBV6-5, with unresolved D. The germline CDR1 and CDR2 sequences are MNHEY and SVGAGI. The CDR3 covers 13 residues. Trimming removed 5 bases at V and 0 bases at J, with 7 bases between. The CDR3 sequence: CASSNLMNTEAFF. CDR3 DNA: TGTGCCAGCAGTAATTTAATGAACACTGAAGCTTTCTTT.

V usage is TRBV28 and J usage is TRBJ1-5; D is unclear. The CDR3 runs to 13 residues. Germline V gene lookup returns CDR1 MDHEN and CDR2 SYDVKM. V was shortened by 3 bases and J by 3 bases, with 6 bases between the two germline ends. CDR3 DNA sequence: TGTGCCAGCAGTTTGGACTTCAATCAGCCCCAGCATTTT. Translating it yields CASSLDFNQPQHF.

V is TRBV2 and J is TRBJ1-1; possibly TRBD1 for D (6 bases). Germline V gene lookup returns CDR1 SNHLY and CDR2 FYNNEI. This CDR3 has 11 residues. Trimming stripped 2 bases from V and 11 bases from J, with 9 bases between. This chain's CDR3 is CASSEQGYAFF. The CDR3, as DNA: TGTGCCAGCAGTGAACAGGGGTATGCTTTCTTT.

The chain has TRBV2 and TRBJ1-1; maybe TRBD1 (5 bases). Per the germline V gene, CDR1 is SNHLY and CDR2 is FYNNEI. The V and J ends lost 4 bases and 4 bases respectively, with 10 bases between them. The CDR3 length is 13 residues. The CDR3 nucleotides read TGTGCCAGCAGTGCAGGGAGGGGCACTGAAGCTTTCTTT. This gives the protein CASSAGRGTEAFF.

V is TRBV2 and J is TRBJ2-2; TRBD2 might be the D (6 bases). Germline V gene lookup returns CDR1 SNHLY and CDR2 FYNNEI. The CDR3 runs to 17 residues. Trimming pared 6 bases from V and 4 bases from J, leaving 21 bases between. The CDR3 region has the DNA TGTGCCAGCAGCGTAACCCGGGGGTTTATGAGCACCGGGGAGCTGTTTTTT. Its translation is CASSVTRGFMSTGELFF.

This rearrangement joins TRBV28 to TRBJ1-2; D perhaps matches TRBD1 (5 bases). Germline CDR1 and CDR2: MDHEN and SYDVKM. The CDR3 is 11 residues long. Between the trimmed V and J ends, which lost 6 bases and 4 bases, there was a span of 6 bases. CDR3: CASRTAYGYTF. In DNA, the CDR3 is TGTGCCAGCAGGACAGCCTATGGCTACACCTTC.

This clone has a handful of counts. The chain carries TRBV4-1 and TRBJ1-2; D is uncertain. With 4 bases removed from V and 0 bases from J, the gap between germline ends came to 9 bases. CDR3 length equals 14 residues. Germline CDR1 and CDR2: MGHRA and YSYEKL. CDR3 amino acids: CASSRLTANYGYTF. In nucleotides, the CDR3 is TGCGCCAGCAGCCGACTGACGGCTAACTATGGCTACACCTTC.

The rearrangement uses TRBV7-7 and TRBJ2-1, with D hard to call. The CDR3 spans 13 residues. Trimming cost V 5 bases and J 5 bases, with 10 bases left between them. Germline CDR1 is SSHAT and CDR2 is FNYEAQ (reference sequence). CDR3 protein: CASSPLLNNEQFF. The CDR3 nucleotides are TGTGCCAGCAGCCCACTACTTAACAATGAGCAGTTCTTC.

This clone was seen a few times. V is TRBV28 and J is TRBJ2-3; 7 bases align to TRBD1. V shed 6 bases and J 1 base; nucleotides not matched to a gene: 7. The CDR3 sequence is 15 residues long. Per the germline V gene, CDR1 is MDHEN and CDR2 is SYDVKM. The CDR3 protein is CASSTTGAGTDTQYF. The CDR3 DNA follows: TGTGCCAGCAGCACTACAGGGGCGGGCACAGATACGCAGTATTTT. Full variable domain (rest looked up from reference TRBV28 and TRBJ2-3): DVKVTQSSRYLVKRTGEKVFLECVQDMDHENMFWYRQDPGLGLRLIYFSYDVKMKEKGDIPEGYSVSREKKERFSLILESASTNQTSMYLCASSTTGAGTDTQYFGPGTRLTVL.

This sequence joins TRBV6-1 and TRBJ2-2, with D possibly TRBD2 on 5 matching bases. This CDR3 spans 14 amino acids. Trimming cost V 1 base and J 6 bases, with 9 bases left between them. Germline CDR1 is MNHNS and CDR2 is SASEGT. The CDR3 is CASSEEDYAGELFF. The CDR3 nucleotides are TGTGCCAGCAGTGAAGAAGACTATGCCGGGGAGCTGTTTTTT.

The chain links TRBV9 to TRBJ2-2, with 8 bases aligning to TRBD2. V gave up 0 bases and J gave up 2 bases; unmatched junction bases: 9. The germline gives CDR1 SGDLS, CDR2 YYNGEE. There are 18 residues in the CDR3. CDR3 sequence (DNA): TGTGCCAGCAGCGTAGGGGGAGCGGGAGCTGCTAACACCGGGGAGCTGTTTTTT. This codes for CASSVGGAGAANTGELFF.

This rearrangement joins TRBV27 to TRBJ1-1; D remains unclear. CDR3 size: 13 residues. CDR1 and CDR2 from the germline V gene are MNHEY and SMNVEV (reference sequence). Trimming pared 5 bases from V and 1 base from J, leaving 8 bases between. CDR3 nucleotide sequence: TGTGCCAGCAGTATCACAAGGAACACTGAAGCTTTCTTT. Translation gives CASSITRNTEAFF.

This clone was counted a single time. V is TRBV30 and J is TRBJ1-4; TRBD1 agrees at 11 bases. The CDR3 loop spans 15 amino acids. With 1 base clipped from V and 4 bases from J, the junction kept 2 bases outside the gene matches. Germline CDR1 is GTSNPN and CDR2 is SVGIG (reference sequence). Written as DNA, the CDR3 is TGTGCCTGGAGTGAGGGACAGGGGGTTAATGAAAAACTGTTTTTT. It yields the protein CAWSEGQGVNEKLFF.

V usage is TRBV2 and J usage is TRBJ2-1, with TRBD2 identical over 11 bases. The CDR3 has 21 residues. Trimming cost V 4 bases and J 7 bases; bases outside gene matches: 24. CDR1 is SNHLY and CDR2 is FYNNEI in the germline V gene. The CDR3 DNA follows: TGTGCCAGCAGTGGTGAACCGGGACAATCTAGCGGGAGGCGGGTTGAGAATGAGCAGTTCTTC. It yields the protein CASSGEPGQSSGRRVENEQFF.

The rearrangement links TRBV5-6 to TRBJ1-2; D might be TRBD1 (6 bases). The CDR3 extends over 14 amino acids. Germline V gene sequence: CDR1 SGHDT, CDR2 YYEEEE. V gave up 0 bases and J gave up 2 bases, with 8 bases separating them. The CDR3 DNA reads as TGTGCCAGCAGCTTGGGACAGGTGAACTATGGCTACACCTTC. Protein sequence: CASSLGQVNYGYTF.

The chain links TRBV15 to TRBJ2-3; possible D gene TRBD2, 6 bases. The germline V and J ends were trimmed by 8 bases and 0 bases, with 12 bases remaining between them. The CDR3 runs to 14 residues. Germline V gives CDR1 LNHNV, CDR2 YYDKDF (reference sequence). CDR3 bases: TGTGCCACCGGGGAGGAGGAGAGCACAGATACGCAGTATTTT. Protein sequence: CATGEEESTDTQYF. Supplemented by reference TRBV15 and TRBJ2-3, the full variable domain reads DAMVIQNPRYQVTQFGKPVTLSCSQTLNHNVMYWYQQKSSQAPKLLFHYYDKDFNNEADTPDNFQSRRPNTSFCFLDIRSPGLGDTAMYLCATGEEESTDTQYFGPGTRLTVL.

The V and J genes are TRBV5-1 and TRBJ2-3, with TRBD2 matching over 11 bases. The CDR3 loop spans 18 amino acids. Losses at the gene ends were 3 bases for V and 1 base for J; bases not matched to a gene: 10. Germline-derived CDR1 and CDR2 are SGHRS and YFSETQ. The DNA for the CDR3 is TGCGCCAGCAGCTCCCGCCTAACTAGCGGGAGAGGCACAGATACGCAGTATTTT. Translated, it gives CASSSRLTSGRGTDTQYF.

The chain uses TRBV5-1 and TRBJ1-2; D call uncertain. Germline lookup yields CDR1 SGHRS and CDR2 YFSETQ. This CDR3 contains 15 residues. The V and J ends lost 6 bases and 2 bases respectively, with 17 bases between them. For the CDR3, the DNA is TGCGCCAGCACCGACCTGAGGTCTCTGAACTATGGCTACACCTTC. Amino acid sequence: CASTDLRSLNYGYTF. Variable domain in full (rest from reference TRBV5-1 and TRBJ1-2): KAGVTQTPRYLIKTRGQQVTLSCSPISGHRSVSWYQQTPGQGLQFLFEYFSETQRNKGNFPGRFSGRQFSNSRSEMNVSTLELGDSALYLCASTDLRSLNYGYTFGSGTRLTVV.

The chain is built from TRBV6-4 and TRBJ2-1, with 10 nucleotides matching TRBD2. Trimming took 5 bases from V and 8 from J; bases not matched to a gene: 6. The germline CDR1 and CDR2 sequences are MRHNA and SNTAGT. The length of the CDR3 is 14 residues. CDR3 protein: CASSKAGGEDEQFF. CDR3 DNA: TGTGCCAGCAGTAAAGCGGGAGGGGAAGATGAGCAGTTCTTC.

V and J are TRBV7-8 and TRBJ1-2; TRBD1 aligns across 7 bases. The CDR3 is 14 residues long. The germline gives CDR1 SGHVS, CDR2 FQNEAQ. Trimming at V came to 1 base and at J to 7 bases, leaving 6 bases not matched to a gene. The CDR3 DNA sequence: TGTGCCAGCAGCTTAGGACAGGGAAGCTTTGGCTACACCTTC. It is translated as CASSLGQGSFGYTF.

This clone appeared once. This chain joins TRBV10-2 and TRBJ1-5; a weak D match, TRBD1 (5 bases). The CDR3 loop spans 19 amino acids. Germline V lookup: CDR1 WSHSY, CDR2 SAAADI. With 0 bases removed from V and 1 base from J, the gap between germline ends came to 19 bases. For the CDR3, the DNA is TGCGCCAGCAGTGAGTCGTCATTCCTCGGGGCGGGAAGCAATCAGCCCCAGCATTTT. Its translation: CASSESSFLGAGSNQPQHF.

The genes are TRBV2 and TRBJ1-1; no reliable D call. Trimming left V 8 bases short and J 1 base short, with 11 bases between. CDR1 and CDR2 (germline): SNHLY, FYNNEI. The CDR3 sequence is 13 residues long. The CDR3 region is CASLRATNTEAFF. The CDR3, as DNA: TGTGCCAGCTTAAGAGCCACGAACACTGAAGCTTTCTTT.

This clone turned up a few times. This sequence joins TRBV7-2 and TRBJ1-3, with TRBD1 as a possible D gene (5 bases). Germline V gene sequence: CDR1 SGHTA, CDR2 FQGNSA. CDR3 size: 14 residues. The V end was cut by 1 base, the J end by 4 bases, with 8 bases between. The CDR3 DNA reads as TGTGCCAGCAGCTTAGGGGACTGGGGAAACACCATATATTTT. It translates to CASSLGDWGNTIYF.

The CDR3 DNA follows: TGTGCCAGCAGCCCAACCCAGGGACTAGCCTACAATGAGCAGTTCTTC. Amino acids: CASSPTQGLAYNEQFF. J is TRBJ2-1 and V is TRBV7-9, with TRBD2 matching 8 bases. Germline lookup yields CDR1 SEHNR and CDR2 FQNEAQ (reference sequence). This CDR3 spans 16 amino acids. J gave up 2 bases and V 5 bases, and 8 bases lay outside the gene matches.

The V gene is TRBV10-1, the J gene TRBJ2-2; D gene unclear. V lost 8 bases to trimming and J lost 6 bases, with 10 bases between them. The CDR3 totals 12 residues. Germline CDR1 reads WNHNN; CDR2 reads SYGVQD (reference sequence). CDR3 sequence: CASGLNPGELFF. Here the CDR3 DNA reads TGCGCCAGCGGCCTCAACCCCGGGGAGCTGTTTTTT.

The chain carries TRBV28 and TRBJ2-1; TRBD2 matches 10 bases. The CDR3 is 15 residues long. Unmatched junction bases numbered 12, after V lost 8 bases and J lost 8 bases. Germline CDR1 and CDR2: MDHEN and SYDVKM. The CDR3 sequence is CASWSLAGVHDEQFF. DNA for the CDR3: TGTGCCAGCTGGTCCCTAGCGGGAGTTCATGATGAGCAGTTCTTC. The full variable domain, its missing parts supplied by reference TRBV28 and TRBJ2-1, is DVKVTQSSRYLVKRTGEKVFLECVQDMDHENMFWYRQDPGLGLRLIYFSYDVKMKEKGDIPEGYSVSREKKERFSLILESASTNQTSMYLCASWSLAGVHDEQFFGPGTRLTVL.

The rearrangement joins TRBV11-2 to TRBJ1-2; a possible D gene is TRBD1 (6 bases). The CDR3 has 15 amino acids. V dropped 1 base and J dropped 5 bases, with 14 bases sitting between them. CDR1 SGHAT and CDR2 FQNNGV come from the germline V gene. The CDR3 is CASSLAPTGPYGYTF. The DNA of the CDR3 is TGTGCCAGCAGCTTAGCCCCCACAGGGCCTTATGGCTACACCTTC.